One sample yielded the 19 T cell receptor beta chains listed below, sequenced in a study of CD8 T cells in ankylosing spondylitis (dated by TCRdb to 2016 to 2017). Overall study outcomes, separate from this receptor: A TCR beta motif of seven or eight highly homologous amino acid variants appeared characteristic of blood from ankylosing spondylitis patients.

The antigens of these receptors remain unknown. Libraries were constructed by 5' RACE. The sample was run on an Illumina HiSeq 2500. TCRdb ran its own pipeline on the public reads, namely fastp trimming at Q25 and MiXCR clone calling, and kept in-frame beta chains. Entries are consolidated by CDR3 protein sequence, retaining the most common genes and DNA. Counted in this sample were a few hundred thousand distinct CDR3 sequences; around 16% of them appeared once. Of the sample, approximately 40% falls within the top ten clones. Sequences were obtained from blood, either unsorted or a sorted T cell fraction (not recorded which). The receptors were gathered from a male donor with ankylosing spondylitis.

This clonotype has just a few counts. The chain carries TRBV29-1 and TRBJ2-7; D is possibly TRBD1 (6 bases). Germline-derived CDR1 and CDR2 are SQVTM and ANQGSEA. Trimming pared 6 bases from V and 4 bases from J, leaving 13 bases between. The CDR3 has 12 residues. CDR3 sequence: CSVTGPGYEQYF. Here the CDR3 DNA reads TGCAGCGTGACAGGCCCGGGTTACGAGCAGTACTTC.

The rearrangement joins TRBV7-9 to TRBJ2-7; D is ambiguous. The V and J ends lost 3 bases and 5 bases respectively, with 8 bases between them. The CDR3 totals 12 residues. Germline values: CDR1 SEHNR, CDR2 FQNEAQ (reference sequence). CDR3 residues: CASSLSVDEQYF. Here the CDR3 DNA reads TGTGCCAGCAGCTTGTCGGTAGACGAGCAGTACTTC.

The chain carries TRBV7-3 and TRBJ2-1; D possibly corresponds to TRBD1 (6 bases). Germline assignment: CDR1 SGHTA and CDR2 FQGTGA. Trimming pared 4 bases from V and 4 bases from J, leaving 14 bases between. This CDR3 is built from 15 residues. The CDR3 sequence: CASSSEHGQYNEQFF. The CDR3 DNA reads TGTGCCAGCAGCTCCGAACATGGACAGTACAATGAGCAGTTCTTC.

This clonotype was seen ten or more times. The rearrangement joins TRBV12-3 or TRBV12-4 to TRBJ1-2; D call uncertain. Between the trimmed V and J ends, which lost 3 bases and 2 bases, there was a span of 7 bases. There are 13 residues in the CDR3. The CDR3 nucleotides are TGTGCCAGCAGTTTCCCAGCCAACTATGGCTACACCTTC. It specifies CASSFPANYGYTF.

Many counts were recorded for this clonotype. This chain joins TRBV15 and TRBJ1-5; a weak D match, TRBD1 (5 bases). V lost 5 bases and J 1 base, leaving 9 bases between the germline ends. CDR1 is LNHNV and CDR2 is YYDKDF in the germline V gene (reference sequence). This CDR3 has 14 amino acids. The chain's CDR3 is CATSARVSNQPQHF. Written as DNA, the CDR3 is TGTGCCACCAGCGCCAGGGTAAGCAATCAGCCCCAGCATTTT.

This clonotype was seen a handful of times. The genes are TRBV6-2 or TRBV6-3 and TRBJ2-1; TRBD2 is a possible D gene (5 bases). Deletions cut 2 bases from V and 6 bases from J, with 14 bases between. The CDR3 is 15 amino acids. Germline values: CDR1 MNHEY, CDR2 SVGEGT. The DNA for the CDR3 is TGTGCCAGCAGTTACAGGGAGCTGGTTTTCAATGAGCAGTTCTTC. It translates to CASSYRELVFNEQFF.

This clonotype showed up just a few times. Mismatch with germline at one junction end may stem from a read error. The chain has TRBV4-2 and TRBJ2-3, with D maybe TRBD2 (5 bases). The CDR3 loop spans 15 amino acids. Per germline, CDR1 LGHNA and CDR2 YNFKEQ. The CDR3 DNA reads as TGTGCCAGCAGCCAAGGACACGAGGGCACGGATACGCAGTATTTT. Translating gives CASSQGHEGTDTQYF.

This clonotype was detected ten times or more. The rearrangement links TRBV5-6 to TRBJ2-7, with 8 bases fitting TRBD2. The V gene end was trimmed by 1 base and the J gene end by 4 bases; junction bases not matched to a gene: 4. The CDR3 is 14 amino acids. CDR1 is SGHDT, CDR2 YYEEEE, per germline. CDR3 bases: TGTGCCAGCAGCTTGAGACTAGCGAATTACGAGCAGTACTTC. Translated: CASSLRLANYEQYF.

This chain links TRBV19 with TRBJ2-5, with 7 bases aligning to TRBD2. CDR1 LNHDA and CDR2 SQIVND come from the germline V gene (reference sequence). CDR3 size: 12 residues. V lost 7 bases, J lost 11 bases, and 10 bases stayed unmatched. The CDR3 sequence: CASTKTSPIQYF. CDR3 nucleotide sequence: TGTGCCAGTACCAAGACTAGCCCTATTCAGTACTTC.

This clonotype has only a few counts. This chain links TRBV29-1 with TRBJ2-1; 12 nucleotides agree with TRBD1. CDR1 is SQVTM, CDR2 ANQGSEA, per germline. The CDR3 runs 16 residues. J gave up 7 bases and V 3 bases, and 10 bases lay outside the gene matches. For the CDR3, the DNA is TGCAGCGTTGAGGGGGAGGGGGACAGGGGGCGGAATGAGCAGTTCTTC. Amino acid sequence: CSVEGEGDRGRNEQFF.

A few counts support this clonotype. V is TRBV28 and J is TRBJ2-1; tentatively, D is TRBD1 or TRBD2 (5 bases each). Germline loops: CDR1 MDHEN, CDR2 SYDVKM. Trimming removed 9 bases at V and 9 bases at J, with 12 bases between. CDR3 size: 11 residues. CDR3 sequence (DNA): TGTGCCAGTGCCCTTGGGGGTGAGCAGTTCTTC. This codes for CASALGGEQFF.

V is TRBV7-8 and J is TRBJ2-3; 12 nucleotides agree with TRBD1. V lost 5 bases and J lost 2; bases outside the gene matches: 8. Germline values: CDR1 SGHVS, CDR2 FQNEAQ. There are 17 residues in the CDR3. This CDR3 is CASSMTGQGAYTDTQYF. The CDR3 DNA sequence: TGTGCCAGCAGCATGACGGGACAGGGGGCATACACAGATACGCAGTATTTT.

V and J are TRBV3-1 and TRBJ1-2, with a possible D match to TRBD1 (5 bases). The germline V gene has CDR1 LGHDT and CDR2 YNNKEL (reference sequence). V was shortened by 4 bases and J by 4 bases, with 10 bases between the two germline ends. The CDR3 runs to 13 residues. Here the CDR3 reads CASSPSDSYGYTF. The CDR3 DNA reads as TGTGCCAGCAGCCCTTCCGACAGCTATGGCTACACCTTC.

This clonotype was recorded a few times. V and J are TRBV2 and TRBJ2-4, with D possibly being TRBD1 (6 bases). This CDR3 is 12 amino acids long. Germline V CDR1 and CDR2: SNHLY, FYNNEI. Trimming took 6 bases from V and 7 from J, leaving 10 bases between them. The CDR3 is CASRNGQNIQYF. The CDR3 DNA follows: TGTGCCAGCAGAAACGGACAGAACATTCAGTACTTC.

The CDR3 sequence is CASRASGGGTDTQYF. The CDR3 nucleotides are TGTGCCAGCAGGGCTAGCGGGGGAGGCACAGATACGCAGTATTTT. The rearrangement uses TRBV6-1 and TRBJ2-3; 10 nucleotides agree with TRBD2. CDR1 is MNHNS and CDR2 is SASEGT in the germline V gene. The CDR3 runs 15 residues. The ends lost 6 bases at V and 1 base at J; junction bases unmatched: 4.

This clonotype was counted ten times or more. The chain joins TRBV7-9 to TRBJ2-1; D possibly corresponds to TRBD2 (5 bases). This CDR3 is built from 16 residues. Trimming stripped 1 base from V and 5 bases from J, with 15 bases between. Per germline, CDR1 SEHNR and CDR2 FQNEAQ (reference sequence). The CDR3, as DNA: TGTGCCAGCAGCTTAGACTTCCGGACTTTGAACAATGAGCAGTTCTTC. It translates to CASSLDFRTLNNEQFF.

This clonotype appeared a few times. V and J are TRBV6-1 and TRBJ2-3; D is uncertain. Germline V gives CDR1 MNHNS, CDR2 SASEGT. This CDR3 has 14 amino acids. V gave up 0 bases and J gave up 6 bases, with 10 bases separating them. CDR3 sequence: CASSEAPTPDTQYF. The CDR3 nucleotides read TGTGCCAGCAGTGAAGCGCCGACGCCGGATACGCAGTATTTT.

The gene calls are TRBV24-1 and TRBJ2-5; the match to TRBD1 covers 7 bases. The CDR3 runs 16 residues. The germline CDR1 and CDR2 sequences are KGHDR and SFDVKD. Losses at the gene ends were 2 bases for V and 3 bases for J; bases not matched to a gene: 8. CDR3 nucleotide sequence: TGTGCCACCAGTGATTCTATCCGACAGGGAAAAGAGACCCAGTACTTC. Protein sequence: CATSDSIRQGKETQYF.

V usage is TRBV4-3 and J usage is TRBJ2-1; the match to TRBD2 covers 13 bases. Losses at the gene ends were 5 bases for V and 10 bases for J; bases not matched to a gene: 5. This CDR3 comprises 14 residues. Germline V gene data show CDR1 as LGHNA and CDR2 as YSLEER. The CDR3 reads CASSYGLAGDEQFF. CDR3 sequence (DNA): TGCGCCAGCAGCTACGGACTAGCGGGAGACGAGCAGTTCTTC.